Following are 25 T cell receptor beta chains from one sample sequenced in a study of blood T cell repertoires in COVID-19. Assay: immunoSEQ multiplex PCR; the TCRdb copy retains only in-frame clones and omits some. The table records a few hundred thousand clones, approximately 83% of them present only once. Input material: PBMCs or T cells enriched from blood (not recorded which). The receptors come from a man in his thirties or forties who had recovered from COVID-19.

The rearrangement uses TRBV5-8 and TRBJ1-5, with 8 nucleotides matching TRBD1. Germline CDR1 SGHTS, CDR2 YDEGEE. This CDR3 contains 16 residues. V shed 2 bases, J shed 4 bases, and the junction held 8 bases outside the gene matches. In DNA, the CDR3 is TGTGCCAGCAGCTTAAGGCGGACAGGGAGAAATCAGCCCCAGCATTTT. This sequence encodes CASSLRRTGRNQPQHF. Drawing the rest from reference TRBV5-8 and TRBJ1-5, the complete variable domain is EAGVTQSPTHLIKTRGQQATLRCSPISGHTSVYWYQQALGLGLQFLLWYDEGEERNRGNFPPRFSGRQFPNYSSELNVNALELEDSALYLCASSLRRTGRNQPQHFGDGTRLSIL.

The rearrangement links TRBV6-1 to TRBJ2-7, with D unresolved. This CDR3 has 13 residues. V lost 3 bases to trimming and J lost 1 base, with 7 bases between them. From germline, CDR1 is MNHNS and CDR2 SASEGT. CDR3 sequence: CASSDIRSYEQYF. The CDR3 DNA is TGTGCCAGCAGTGATATTCGTTCCTACGAGCAGTACTTC.

The gene calls are TRBV5-1 and TRBJ2-2, with TRBD2 matching 13 bases. Germline V gene sequence: CDR1 SGHRS, CDR2 YFSETQ. The CDR3 runs to 19 residues. Trimming took 4 bases from V and 0 from J; bases not matched to a gene: 9. The CDR3 sequence: CASSPNPTSGGTNTGELFF. CDR3 nucleotides: TGCGCCAGCAGCCCCAATCCGACTAGCGGGGGGACGAACACCGGGGAGCTGTTTTTT. Full variable domain (rest looked up from reference TRBV5-1 and TRBJ2-2): KAGVTQTPRYLIKTRGQQVTLSCSPISGHRSVSWYQQTPGQGLQFLFEYFSETQRNKGNFPGRFSGRQFSNSRSEMNVSTLELGDSALYLCASSPNPTSGGTNTGELFFGEGSRLTVL.

The J gene is TRBJ2-2, the V gene TRBV13, with 8 bases lining up with TRBD2. Germline values: CDR1 PRHDT, CDR2 FYEKMQ (reference sequence). The CDR3 has 16 amino acids. J gave up 3 bases and V 0 bases, and 3 bases lay outside the gene matches. This chain's CDR3 is CASSLGPGGDTGELFF. CDR3 nucleotide sequence: TGTGCCAGCAGCTTAGGCCCGGGGGGGGACACCGGGGAGCTGTTTTTT.

The chain recombines TRBV15 with TRBJ2-7, with no clear D. Germline loops: CDR1 LNHNV, CDR2 YYDKDF (reference sequence). The CDR3 loop spans 12 amino acids. Trimming took 5 bases from V and 3 from J, leaving 8 bases between them. This CDR3 is CATSEGGYEQYF. The DNA for the CDR3 is TGTGCCACCAGCGAAGGCGGCTACGAGCAGTACTTC.

The chain couples TRBV30 to TRBJ1-6; the D gene is possibly TRBD1 (6 bases). This CDR3 is 15 amino acids long. Germline values: CDR1 GTSNPN, CDR2 SVGIG (reference sequence). Between the trimmed V and J ends, which lost 0 bases and 6 bases, there was a span of 12 bases. CDR3 residues: CAWSVTTGGNSPLHF. The CDR3 DNA reads as TGTGCCTGGAGTGTTACGACAGGAGGTAATTCACCCCTCCACTTT.

This clone appeared a single time. This specimen includes other DNA sequences encoding the same CDR3. The rearrangement joins TRBV2 to TRBJ1-1; 8 nucleotides agree with TRBD1. The CDR3 has 13 amino acids. Germline CDR1 SNHLY, CDR2 FYNNEI. With V trimmed by 6 bases and J by 1 base, 1 base remained unmatched. The DNA of the CDR3 is TGTGCCAGCAGCGGACAGGGGAACACTGAAGCTTTCTTT. It yields the protein CASSGQGNTEAFF. Full variable domain (rest looked up from reference TRBV2 and TRBJ1-1): EPEVTQTPSHQVTQMGQEVILRCVPISNHLYFYWYRQILGQKVEFLVSFYNNEISEKSEIFDDQFSVERPDGSNFTLKIRSTKLEDSAMYFCASSGQGNTEAFFGQGTRLTVV.

The chain couples TRBV7-9 to TRBJ1-2; 9 bases match TRBD1. V shed 1 base and J 10 bases; nucleotides not matched to a gene: 22. CDR1 and CDR2 from the germline V gene are SEHNR and FQNEAQ (reference sequence). CDR3 length equals 19 residues. This CDR3 is CASSLVVPGQGPYTIDYTF. The CDR3 DNA sequence: TGTGCCAGCAGCTTAGTAGTTCCGGGACAGGGTCCCTATACTATTGACTACACCTTC. The full variable domain, in which reference TRBV7-9 and TRBJ1-2 provide the parts outside the CDR3, is DTGVSQNPRHKITKRGQNVTFRCDPISEHNRLYWYRQTLGQGPEFLTYFQNEAQLEKSRLLSDRFSAERPKGSFSTLEIQRTEQGDSAMYLCASSLVVPGQGPYTIDYTFGSGTRLTVV.

The rearrangement links TRBV7-8 to TRBJ2-7; weak D call: TRBD1 (5 bases). V was pared by 2 bases and J by 0 bases, with 8 bases between. The CDR3 contains 14 residues. CDR1 and CDR2 from the germline V gene are SGHVS and FQNEAQ. The CDR3 protein is CASSLTGFSYEQYF. The CDR3, as DNA: TGTGCCAGCAGCTTAACAGGATTCTCCTACGAGCAGTACTTC.

The rearrangement links TRBV15 to TRBJ2-7; 7 bases are a match to TRBD1. This CDR3 has 16 amino acids. CDR1 LNHNV and CDR2 YYDKDF come from the germline V gene (reference sequence). Trimming took 3 bases from V and 3 from J; bases not matched to a gene: 11. The CDR3 spells CATSRTLKGTDYEQYF. CDR3 coding DNA: TGTGCCACCAGCAGGACTCTTAAGGGGACAGACTACGAGCAGTACTTC.

The chain has TRBV2 and TRBJ2-2; D is perhaps TRBD2 (5 bases). This CDR3 has 15 residues. The V end lost 0 bases, the J end lost 8 bases, and 13 bases lay between the germline ends. Per germline, CDR1 SNHLY and CDR2 FYNNEI. CDR3 in amino acids: CASSEAQVRAGELFF. The CDR3 region has the DNA TGTGCCAGCAGTGAAGCTCAAGTGCGGGCAGGGGAGCTGTTTTTT. Full variable domain (missing parts from reference TRBV2 and TRBJ2-2): EPEVTQTPSHQVTQMGQEVILRCVPISNHLYFYWYRQILGQKVEFLVSFYNNEISEKSEIFDDQFSVERPDGSNFTLKIRSTKLEDSAMYFCASSEAQVRAGELFFGEGSRLTVL.

The CDR3 DNA is TGTGCCAGCAGTGAATATTCCCCGAGTCCCGAGACCCAGTACTTC. Translated: CASSEYSPSPETQYF. The chain is built from TRBV25-1 and TRBJ2-5; D ambiguous. The CDR3 length is 15 residues. The V gene lost 0 bases and the J gene lost 5 bases, with 13 bases spanning the gap. Germline V CDR1 and CDR2: MGHDK, SYGVNS.

The J gene is TRBJ2-5, the V gene TRBV2, with a possible D match to TRBD1 (5 bases). V lost 7 bases to trimming and J lost 5 bases, with 8 bases between them. This CDR3 is built from 11 residues. Germline V CDR1 and CDR2: SNHLY, FYNNEI. CDR3 in amino acids: CASNWGETQYF. The CDR3 DNA reads as TGTGCCAGCAATTGGGGCGAGACCCAGTACTTC.

CDR3 DNA sequence: TGTGCTAGTGGTCCGGAGAGGGACACTGAAGCTTTCTTT. Its protein is CASGPERDTEAFF. The chain recombines TRBV12-5 with TRBJ1-1, with D unresolved. The CDR3 is 13 amino acids. Trimming removed 5 bases at V and 3 bases at J, with 10 bases between. CDR1 is LGHNT and CDR2 is FRNRAP in the germline V gene.

The chain is built from TRBV29-1 and TRBJ1-1, with TRBD1 identical over 8 bases. Germline CDR1 and CDR2: SQVTM and ANQGSEA. Losses at the gene ends were 4 bases for V and 7 bases for J; bases not matched to a gene: 8. This CDR3 comprises 13 residues. This CDR3 reads CSVVNRGGIEAFF. CDR3 DNA: TGCAGCGTTGTAAACAGGGGGGGTATTGAAGCTTTCTTT.

V and J are TRBV5-8 and TRBJ2-7, with D perhaps TRBD1 (6 bases). Per germline, CDR1 SGHTS and CDR2 YDEGEE. CDR3 length: 15 residues. Trimming cost V 3 bases and J 4 bases, with 17 bases left between them. The CDR3 DNA is TGTGCCAGCAGCTGGGGGCCAGGGCTCGTATACGAGCAGTACTTC. Protein: CASSWGPGLVYEQYF.

The chain links TRBV18 to TRBJ2-2; D not resolved. Trimming shortened V by 3 bases and J by 3 bases, and 11 bases separated the two germline ends. Germline values: CDR1 KGHSH, CDR2 LQKENI. This CDR3 comprises 15 residues. CDR3 amino acids: CASSPGPVYTGELFF. In DNA form, the CDR3 reads TGTGCCAGCTCACCTGGTCCGGTTTACACCGGGGAGCTGTTTTTT.

The chain uses TRBV30 and TRBJ2-1; D gene unclear. CDR3 length equals 11 residues. Germline V lookup: CDR1 GTSNPN, CDR2 SVGIG (reference sequence). Trimming pared 4 bases from V and 6 bases from J, leaving 7 bases between. The CDR3 loop reads CAWTLVNEQFF. The DNA for the CDR3 is TGTGCCTGGACGTTAGTCAATGAGCAGTTCTTC.

The chain links TRBV5-8 to TRBJ1-1; 7 bases agree with TRBD1. The CDR3 runs 14 residues. The J segment lost 3 bases and the V segment lost 1 base, leaving 3 bases of the junction unmatched. The germline CDR1 and CDR2 sequences are SGHTS and YDEGEE. For the CDR3, the DNA is TGTGCCAGCAGCTTGAGGGGGCGGGACACTGAAGCTTTCTTT. Translated, it gives CASSLRGRDTEAFF.

The genes are TRBV10-3 and TRBJ2-1; 7 bases match TRBD1. CDR1 and CDR2 from the germline V gene are ENHRY and SYGVKD. The CDR3 loop spans 13 amino acids. J was trimmed by 5 bases and V by 6 bases; bases with no gene match: 4. The chain's CDR3 is CAIRTGTDNEQFF. The CDR3 DNA reads as TGTGCCATCAGAACCGGGACAGACAATGAGCAGTTCTTC.

The chain couples TRBV6-5 to TRBJ1-1, with D maybe TRBD1 (5 bases). Germline-derived CDR1 and CDR2 are MNHEY and SVGAGI. This CDR3 comprises 13 residues. Trimming removed 6 bases at V and 7 bases at J, with 15 bases between. The DNA for the CDR3 is TGTGCCAGCAGCATAGGACAAAGTCTTGAAGCTTTCTTT. This gives the protein CASSIGQSLEAFF.

This chain connects TRBV27 to TRBJ1-2; D is ambiguous. Germline V gene sequence: CDR1 MNHEY, CDR2 SMNVEV (reference sequence). The CDR3 totals 15 residues. The V end was cut by 7 bases, the J end by 1 base, with 16 bases between. The CDR3 is CASTPRVESNYGYTF. The CDR3 region has the DNA TGTGCCAGCACCCCGAGAGTAGAGAGTAACTATGGCTACACCTTC.

The sample holds one count of this clone. This chain joins TRBV5-8 and TRBJ1-2; D uncertain. The germline V gene has CDR1 SGHTS and CDR2 YDEGEE. V was clipped by 4 bases and J by 1 base, with 14 bases between them. CDR3 size: 15 residues. CDR3 DNA: TGTGCCAGCAGCCCTGACACGCTGAATAACTATGGCTACACCTTC. This sequence encodes CASSPDTLNNYGYTF. Supplemented by reference TRBV5-8 and TRBJ1-2, the full variable domain reads EAGVTQSPTHLIKTRGQQATLRCSPISGHTSVYWYQQALGLGLQFLLWYDEGEERNRGNFPPRFSGRQFPNYSSELNVNALELEDSALYLCASSPDTLNNYGYTFGSGTRLTVV.

This clone has a single count. The rearrangement joins TRBV4-2 to TRBJ1-3, with 8 bases that match TRBD1. The trim removed 1 base at V and 4 bases at J, leaving 12 bases unmatched. Germline values: CDR1 LGHNA, CDR2 YNFKEQ. The CDR3 covers 18 residues. CDR3 DNA sequence: TGTGCCAGCAGCCAAGGAGTCCAGGGGGCTCTGGGAGGAAACACCATATATTTT. Its translation is CASSQGVQGALGGNTIYF.

V and J are TRBV6-5 and TRBJ2-1; 11 nucleotides align to TRBD2. The germline V gene has CDR1 MNHEY and CDR2 SVGAGI. The CDR3 spans 15 residues. Germline trimming cut 4 bases from V and 7 bases from J; bases unmatched to any gene: 6. CDR3 region: CASSFPSGGRNEQFF. The DNA for the CDR3 is TGTGCCAGCAGTTTCCCTAGCGGGGGGAGAAATGAGCAGTTCTTC.